One and the same sample provided the 9 T cell receptor beta chains below, sequenced in a study of T cell responses to AZD1222 COVID-19 vaccine. The data were produced by immunoSEQ multiplex PCR, yet TCRdb's version contains in-frame clones alone and is incomplete. Of 100,000 to 150,000 clones listed, less than 90% are singletons. Material: peripheral blood, obtained on day 0 of AZD1222 vaccination. All receptors come from an adult in good health.

The V and J genes are TRBV28 and TRBJ1-2; TRBD1 agrees at 10 bases. The CDR3 consists of 15 residues. Germline lookup yields CDR1 MDHEN and CDR2 SYDVKM. Trimming took 5 bases from V and 3 from J; bases not matched to a gene: 6. CDR3: CASSTSGQGYYGYTF. CDR3 sequence (DNA): TGTGCCAGCAGTACCTCGGGACAGGGGTACTATGGCTACACCTTC.

The chain combines TRBV11-2 with TRBJ2-5; 9 bases line up with TRBD2. Germline V CDR1 and CDR2: SGHAT, FQNNGV. V lost 1 base and J lost 4; bases outside the gene matches: 10. The CDR3 is 17 residues long. CDR3 loop: CASSLVVRAGGRETQYF. In DNA form, the CDR3 reads TGTGCCAGCAGCTTAGTCGTTAGAGCGGGAGGAAGAGAGACCCAGTACTTC.

The chain links TRBV5-1 to TRBJ2-5; tentative D call: TRBD1 (6 bases). The CDR3 has 13 amino acids. V was shortened by 7 bases and J by 4 bases, with 14 bases between the two germline ends. CDR1 and CDR2 from the germline V gene are SGHRS and YFSETQ. CDR3 in amino acids: CASDVQGRETQYF. CDR3 DNA: TGCGCCAGCGACGTACAGGGCCGAGAGACCCAGTACTTC.

The chain has TRBV10-3 and TRBJ1-1; D gene unclear. Trimming stripped 0 bases from V and 1 base from J, with 9 bases between. The CDR3 is made up of 15 amino acids. Germline loops: CDR1 ENHRY, CDR2 SYGVKD. Here the CDR3 DNA reads TGTGCCATCAGTGAGTCTGCGGGGTCGAACACTGAAGCTTTCTTT. It codes for CAISESAGSNTEAFF.

The V call is TRBV29-1, the J call TRBJ1-1; weak D call: TRBD1 (5 bases). Germline-derived CDR1 and CDR2 are SQVTM and ANQGSEA. The CDR3 covers 15 residues. Trimming removed 4 bases from V and 5 bases from J, with 20 bases in between. CDR3 in amino acids: CSVVSLGQGRTEAFF. The CDR3, as DNA: TGCAGCGTTGTGAGTTTGGGGCAGGGAAGGACTGAAGCTTTCTTT. The full variable domain, its missing parts supplied by reference TRBV29-1 and TRBJ1-1, is SAVISQKPSRDICQRGTSLTIQCQVDSQVTMMFWYRQQPGQSLTLIATANQGSEATYESGFVIDKFPISRPNLTFSTLTVSNMSPEDSSIYLCSVVSLGQGRTEAFFGQGTRLTVV.

This chain links TRBV7-6 with TRBJ1-3, with 7 bases matching TRBD1. This CDR3 contains 14 residues. The trim removed 5 bases at V and 2 bases at J, leaving 3 bases unmatched. Germline V gene sequence: CDR1 SGHVS, CDR2 FNYEAQ. The CDR3 bases are TGTGCCAGCAGCCTACAGGGGCCTGGAAACACCATATATTTT. Translation: CASSLQGPGNTIYF. Filled out from reference TRBV7-6 and TRBJ1-3, the complete variable domain reads GAGVSQSPRYKVTKRGQDVALRCDPISGHVSLYWYRQALGQGPEFLTYFNYEAQQDKSGLPNDRFSAERPEGSISTLTIQRTEQRDSAMYRCASSLQGPGNTIYFGEGSWLTVV.

This clone was counted a single time. This chain connects TRBV3-1 (or the pseudogene TRBV3-2) to TRBJ2-7; D unresolved. Germline CDR1 LGHDT, CDR2 YNNKEL (reference sequence). The CDR3 totals 15 residues. The V end was cut by 1 base, the J end by 2 bases, with 12 bases between. CDR3 residues: CASSQGPTPTYEQYF. CDR3 nucleotide sequence: TGTGCCAGCAGCCAAGGCCCGACACCCACCTACGAGCAGTACTTC.

The chain recombines TRBV11-2 with TRBJ2-1; D gene ambiguous. Germline loops: CDR1 SGHAT, CDR2 FQNNGV. V shed 2 bases and J shed 7 bases, with 3 bases lying between them. CDR3 length: 11 residues. The CDR3 reads CASSLRNEQFF. The CDR3 region has the DNA TGTGCCAGCAGCTTACGGAATGAGCAGTTCTTC.

The chain combines TRBV6-2 or TRBV6-3 with TRBJ2-3; D is uncertain. This CDR3 spans 15 amino acids. V was shortened by 0 bases and J by 4 bases, with 11 bases between the two germline ends. Germline V gene data show CDR1 as MNHEY and CDR2 as SVGEGT. The CDR3 nucleotides read TGTGCCAGCAGTTACTCGAACGAAACCCCAGATACGCAGTATTTT. It specifies CASSYSNETPDTQYF.